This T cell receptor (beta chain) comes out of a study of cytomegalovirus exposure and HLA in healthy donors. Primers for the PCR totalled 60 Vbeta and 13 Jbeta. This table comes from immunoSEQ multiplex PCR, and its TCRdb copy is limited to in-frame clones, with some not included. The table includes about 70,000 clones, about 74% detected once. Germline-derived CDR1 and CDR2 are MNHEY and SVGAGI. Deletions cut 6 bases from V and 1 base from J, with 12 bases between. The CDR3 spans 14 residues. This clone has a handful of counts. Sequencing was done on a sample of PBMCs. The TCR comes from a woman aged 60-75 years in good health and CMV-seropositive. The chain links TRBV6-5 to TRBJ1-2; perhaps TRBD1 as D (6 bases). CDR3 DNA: TGTGCCAGCAGAACCTGGGACAATAACTATGGCTACACCTTC. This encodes CASRTWDNNYGYTF.